The next 5 T cell receptor beta chains were all read from a single sample in a study of early T cells in non-severe SARS-CoV-2 infection. TCRdb re-called the 5' RACE reads through MiXCR, storing one row per CDR3 protein. Among some 61,000 distinct CDR3 sequences, under 9% were seen once, and the ten largest hold almost 4%. The sample in question was whole blood, obtained at baseline. These receptor sequences come from an adult who was a healthcare worker with PCR-confirmed SARS-CoV-2 infection or an uninfected control (not recorded which).

In this sample, this clonotype turned up many times. The V gene is TRBV29-1, the J gene TRBJ1-2; no firm D call. V shed 6 bases and J shed 6 bases, with 11 bases lying between them. CDR1 and CDR2 (germline): SQVTM, ANQGSEA. CDR3 length equals 11 residues. The CDR3 sequence: CSVADGHGYTF. The CDR3 DNA reads as TGCAGCGTCGCGGACGGCCATGGCTACACCTTC.

This clonotype was counted only a few times. The chain links TRBV27 to TRBJ2-3; 8 bases match TRBD1. Trimming took 4 bases from V and 2 from J; bases not matched to a gene: 5. Germline lookup yields CDR1 MNHEY and CDR2 SMNVEV (reference sequence). This CDR3 is 15 amino acids long. The CDR3 DNA reads as TGTGCCAGCAGTTCATTGACAGGGGACACAGATACGCAGTATTTT. Amino acids: CASSSLTGDTDTQYF.

The chain uses TRBV2 and TRBJ1-1, with 8 bases that match TRBD1. The germline V gene encodes CDR1 SNHLY and CDR2 FYNNEI. The CDR3 covers 14 residues. The J segment lost 7 bases and the V segment lost 4 bases, leaving 8 bases of the junction unmatched. CDR3 DNA: TGTGCCAGCAGTGCTCCCCGGACAGGGATTGAAGCTTTCTTT. Residues: CASSAPRTGIEAFF.

The J gene is TRBJ2-1, the V gene TRBV7-9; TRBD2 agrees at 10 bases. This CDR3 comprises 15 residues. Germline V gene sequence: CDR1 SEHNR, CDR2 FQNEAQ (reference sequence). J was trimmed by 2 bases and V by 6 bases; bases with no gene match: 4. CDR3 in DNA: TGTGCCAGCAGATCAACTAGCGGGACCTACAATGAGCAGTTCTTC. Encoded protein: CASRSTSGTYNEQFF.

This clonotype came up many times. The CDR3: CASTTSAWAGEQYF. The CDR3 nucleotides read TGTGCCAGCACCACCTCGGCCTGGGCAGGAGAGCAGTACTTC. This rearrangement joins TRBV7-9 to TRBJ2-7, with unresolved D. The CDR3 consists of 14 residues. The V gene's germline CDR1 is SEHNR and CDR2 FQNEAQ (reference sequence). Trimming pared 7 bases from V and 7 bases from J, leaving 20 bases between.